A selection of T cell receptor beta chains follows, all from one sample in a study of memory CD4+ T cells and cytomegalovirus serostatus. Method: immunoSEQ multiplex PCR; TCRdb's copy keeps in-frame clones and lacks some. The sample has about 80,000 clones, approximately 84% seen once. What was sequenced was memory CD4+ T cells from blood. These receptors were obtained from an adult in good health and CMV-seronegative. The CDR3 runs from the conserved cysteine through the conserved F or W. Each record gives: V gene, D gene, clone size, J gene, CDR3 DNA, CDR3 protein. The D gene is left open where the match is weak. Clone size is not always given. Where it is, it says once, few, many or a class for expanded clones.

>TRBV5-5|.|.|TRBJ1-1
TGTGCCAGCAGCTTAGAAGGGCGTGGAGGTGAAGCTTTCTTT
CASSLEGRGGEAFF
>TRBV18|.|.|TRBJ1-2
TGTGCCAGCTCACAGGCGGTACAGGAAAACTATGGCTACACCTTC
CASSQAVQENYGYTF
>TRBV9|.|.|TRBJ1-2
TGTGCCAGCAGCGTAGGGTTGCCCGGCCAGGGGTACGGCTACACCTTC
CASSVGLPGQGYGYTF
>TRBV5-6|.|once|TRBJ2-3
TGTGCCAGCAGCTTGGACCCGACCCAAACGCAACGATTTACGCAGTATTTT
CASSLDPTQTQRFTQYF
>TRBV7-9|.|.|TRBJ2-2
TGTGCCAGCAGCTCGGGGCCAGACGCCGGGGAGCTGTTTTTT
CASSSGPDAGELFF
>TRBV18|.|once|TRBJ1-2
TGTGCCAGCTCACCCCCGGAGGCCTCTAACTATGGCTACACCTTC
CASSPPEASNYGYTF
>TRBV2|TRBD1|.|TRBJ2-6
TGTGCCAGCAGGAACTTCCGGGACAGACGTTCTGGGGCCAACGTCCTGACTTTC
CASRNFRDRRSGANVLTF
>TRBV6-5|.|.|TRBJ2-7
TGTGCCAGCAGCCCAGGGGGGGCTCCCTACGAGCAGTACTTC
CASSPGGAPYEQYF
>TRBV15|.|.|TRBJ1-2
TGTGCCACCAGCAGCGATTCGCCTGGATTATATGGCTACACCTTC
CATSSDSPGLYGYTF
>TRBV11-2|.|few|TRBJ2-3
TGTGCCAGCAGCTTAGTGGGCCTCATCACAGATACGCAGTATTTT
CASSLVGLITDTQYF
>TRBV6-5|.|.|TRBJ2-3
TGTGCCAGCATCCCACCGGGCGGGCATACGCAGTATTTT
CASIPPGGHTQYF
>TRBV19|TRBD1|.|TRBJ2-7
TGTGCCAGTAGTTCCGGGACAGGCCTCTACGAGCAGTACTTC
CASSSGTGLYEQYF
>TRBV19|TRBD1|.|TRBJ1-1
TGTGCCAGTAGTATGAACGGACAGGGTGGGACTGAAGCTTTCTTT
CASSMNGQGGTEAFF